The T cell receptor beta chain described here comes from a study of T cell repertoires in cytomegalovirus infection. TCRdb re-derived calls from the reads in MiXCR, one entry per CDR3 protein. This table has about 360,000 distinct CDR3 sequences, just under 35% appearing once. Per germline, CDR1 MNHNS and CDR2 SASEGT. V was shortened by 6 bases and J by 9 bases, with 21 bases between the two germline ends. The CDR3 runs 15 residues. Worth noting for this clonotype: Its antigen is not known.

The sequencing used cultured PBMCs, collected from culture after CMV antigen stimulation. The receptor was derived from a human donor in good health (CMV status not recorded). Some clones in this sample may be carry-over from other donors' samples. The gene calls are TRBV6-1 and TRBJ2-1; maybe TRBD2 (6 bases). The CDR3 nucleotides read TGTGCCAGCAGCCGGGACCTTTGGGCTAGCGCTGAGCAGTTCTTC. Amino acids: CASSRDLWASAEQFF.